This paragraph reports one T cell receptor (beta chain). This sample was taken from a study of T cell changes during pregnancy in multiple sclerosis. Germline V gene lookup returns CDR1 KGHSH and CDR2 LQKENI. V dropped 0 bases and J dropped 2; count of bases not matched to a gene: 6. The CDR3 length is 16 residues. Method: immunoSEQ multiplex PCR; TCRdb's copy keeps in-frame clones and lacks some. Of fewer than 65,000 clones detected, roughly 89% appear once; the ten largest clones hold 1% to 1.5%. The V and J genes are TRBV18 and TRBJ2-7, with 8 bases lining up with TRBD1. Source: peripheral blood, taken after pregnancy. The clonotype originates from a female donor in good health, enrolled as a control in a pregnancy study. The CDR3 sequence: CASSPPSQGGPYEQYF. The CDR3 coding sequence is TGTGCCAGCTCACCACCCTCACAGGGGGGTCCCTACGAGCAGTACTTC.